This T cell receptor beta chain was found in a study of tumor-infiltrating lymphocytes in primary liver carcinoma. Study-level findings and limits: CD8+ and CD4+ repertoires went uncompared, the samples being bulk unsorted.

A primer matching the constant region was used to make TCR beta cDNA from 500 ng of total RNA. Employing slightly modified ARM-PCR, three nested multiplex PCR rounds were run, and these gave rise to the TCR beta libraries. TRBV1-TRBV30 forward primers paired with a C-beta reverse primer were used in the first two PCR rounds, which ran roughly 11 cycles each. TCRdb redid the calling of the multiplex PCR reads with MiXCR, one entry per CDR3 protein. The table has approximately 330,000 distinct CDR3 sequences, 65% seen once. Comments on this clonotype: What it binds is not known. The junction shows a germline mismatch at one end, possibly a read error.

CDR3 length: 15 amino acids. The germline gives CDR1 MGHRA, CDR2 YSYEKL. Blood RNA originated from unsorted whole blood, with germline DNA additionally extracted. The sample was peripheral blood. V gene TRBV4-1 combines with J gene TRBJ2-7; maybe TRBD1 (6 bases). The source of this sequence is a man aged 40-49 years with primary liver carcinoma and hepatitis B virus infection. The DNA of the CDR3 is TGCGCCTGCAGCCAAACCAGGGGCGACTTCTACGAGCAGTACTTC. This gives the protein CACSQTRGDFYEQYF.